The clone carrying this TCR beta chain has a handful of counts. Its specificity is not known. The sample belongs to a study of spatial heterogeneity in lung cancer. Study overall: Strong correlation was found between tumor-region TCR transcript counts and a T cell module score from matched bulk RNA-seq.

TCRdb processed the 5' RACE reads anew with MiXCR; each CDR3 protein has one entry. The repertoire holds about 9,300 distinct CDR3 sequences, with roughly half as singletons. Time point indicated: sample taken at primary tumor resection. The donors were 55 to 85 patients with non-small cell lung cancer that was early-stage and untreated. CDR3 length equals 15 residues. Overall study results and limits: Tumors with more nonsynonymous mutations had more expanded intratumoral alpha and beta TCRs.

The chain joins TRBV12-2 to TRBJ1-5. TRBV12-2 is deemed a pseudogene. This clonotype was obtained from a female donor with early-stage non-small cell lung cancer. The sequences come from lung tumor tissue, collected at surgery. CDR3 sequence reads: CASRWTGVNNQPQHF. Here the CDR3 DNA reads TGTGCAAGTCGATGGACGGGAGTGAACAATCAGCCCCAGCATTTT.